The clone carrying this T cell receptor beta chain was detected only once. Its target is unknown. This entry comes from a study of shared clonotypes between healthy human individuals. The CDR3 runs to 13 residues. Trimming shortened V by 2 bases and J by 2 bases, and 6 bases separated the two germline ends. Germline assignment: CDR1 SGHRS and CDR2 YFSETQ. Per the original methods: Because ImmunoSEQ provided only junction sequences with no quality scores, the filtering differed. Generated by immunoSEQ multiplex PCR, the TCRdb table keeps only in-frame clones and is missing some. V, J and clone size derive from that table, while D and trimming were established from the DNA sequence. Among 2 million to 3 million clones listed, over 85% were seen once. The study, taken as a whole, reports: Relative to clonotypes present in all four donors, those not shared had lower generation probabilities.

Material for sequencing was naive CD4+ T cells from PBMCs. Subset indicated: CD45RA+ positively selected. The origin of this receptor is a man aged 18 to 29 in good health. Some clones in this sample may be carry-over from other donors' samples. This chain links TRBV5-1 with TRBJ2-3; D ambiguous. This CDR3 reads CASSFSTTDTQYF. CDR3 bases: TGCGCCAGCAGCTTTTCGACCACAGATACGCAGTATTTT.